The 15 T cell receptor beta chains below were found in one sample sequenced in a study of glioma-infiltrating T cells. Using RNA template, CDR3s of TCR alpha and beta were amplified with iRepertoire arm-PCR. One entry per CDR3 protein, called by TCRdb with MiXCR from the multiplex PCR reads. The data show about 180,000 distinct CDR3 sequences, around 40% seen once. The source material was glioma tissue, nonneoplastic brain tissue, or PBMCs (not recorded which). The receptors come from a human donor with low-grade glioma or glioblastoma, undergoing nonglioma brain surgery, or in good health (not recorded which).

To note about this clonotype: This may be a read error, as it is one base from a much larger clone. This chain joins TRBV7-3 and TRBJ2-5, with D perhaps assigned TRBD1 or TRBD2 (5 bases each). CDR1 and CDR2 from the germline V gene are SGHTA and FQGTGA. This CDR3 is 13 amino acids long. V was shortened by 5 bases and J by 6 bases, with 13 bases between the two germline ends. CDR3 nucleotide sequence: TGTGCCAGCAGCGGGGGAATTGAAAAGACCCAGTACTTC. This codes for CASSGGIEKTQYF.

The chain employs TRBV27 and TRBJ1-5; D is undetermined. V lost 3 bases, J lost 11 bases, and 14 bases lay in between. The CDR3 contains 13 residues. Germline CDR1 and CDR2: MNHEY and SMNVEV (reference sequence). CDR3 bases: TGTGCCAGCAGTTTGACACTCAATAAGACCCAGCATTTT. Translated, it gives CASSLTLNKTQHF.

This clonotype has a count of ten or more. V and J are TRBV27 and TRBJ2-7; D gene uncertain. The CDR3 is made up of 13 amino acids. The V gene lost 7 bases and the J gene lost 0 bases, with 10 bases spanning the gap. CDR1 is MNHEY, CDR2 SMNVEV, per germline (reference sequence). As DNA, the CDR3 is TGTGCCAGCATGGTTGTTGGCTCCTACGAGCAGTACTTC. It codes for CASMVVGSYEQYF.

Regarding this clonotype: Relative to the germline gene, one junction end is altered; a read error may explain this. This CDR3 is CASSLGGKSEALF. Here the CDR3 DNA reads TGTGCCAGCAGCTTAGGCGGGAAGAGTGAAGCTTTATTT. The V call is TRBV2, the J call TRBJ1-1, with D unclear. CDR3 length equals 13 residues. Germline V gene data show CDR1 as SNHLY and CDR2 as FYNNEI.

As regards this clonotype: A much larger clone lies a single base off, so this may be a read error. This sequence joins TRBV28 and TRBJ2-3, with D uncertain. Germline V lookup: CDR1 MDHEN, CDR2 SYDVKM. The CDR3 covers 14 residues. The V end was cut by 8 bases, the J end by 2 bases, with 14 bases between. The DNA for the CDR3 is TGTGCCAGCTGGGTCTTATTCCCCACAGATACGCAGTATTTT. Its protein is CASWVLFPTDTQYF.

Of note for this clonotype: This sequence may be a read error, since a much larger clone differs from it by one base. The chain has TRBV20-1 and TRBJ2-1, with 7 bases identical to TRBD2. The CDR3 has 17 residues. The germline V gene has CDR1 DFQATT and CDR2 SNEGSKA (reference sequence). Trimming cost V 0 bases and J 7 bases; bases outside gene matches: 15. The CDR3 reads CSAREGPPGRSFNEQFF. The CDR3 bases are TGCAGTGCTAGAGAGGGGCCTCCCGGGAGGTCATTTAATGAGCAGTTCTTC.

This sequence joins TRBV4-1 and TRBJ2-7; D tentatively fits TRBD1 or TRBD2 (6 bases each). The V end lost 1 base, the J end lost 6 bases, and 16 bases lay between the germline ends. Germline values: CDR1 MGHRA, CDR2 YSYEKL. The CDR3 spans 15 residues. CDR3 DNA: TGCGCCAGCAGCCAAGGCTCGGGGGCCGTATGCGAGCAGTACTTC. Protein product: CASSQGSGAVCEQYF.

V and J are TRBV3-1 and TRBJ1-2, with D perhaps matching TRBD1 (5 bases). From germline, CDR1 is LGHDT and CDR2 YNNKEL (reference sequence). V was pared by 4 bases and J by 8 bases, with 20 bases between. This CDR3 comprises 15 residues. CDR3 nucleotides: TGTGCCAGCAGCCTTCTTGAACGGGACCCCCGGGGCTACACCTTC. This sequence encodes CASSLLERDPRGYTF.

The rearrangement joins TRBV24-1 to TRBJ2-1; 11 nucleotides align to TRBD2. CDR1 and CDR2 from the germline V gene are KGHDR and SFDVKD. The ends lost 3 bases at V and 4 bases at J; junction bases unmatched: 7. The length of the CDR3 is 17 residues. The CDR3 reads CATSDTLTSGKYNEQFF. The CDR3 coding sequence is TGTGCCACCAGTGATACCCTGACTAGCGGGAAGTACAATGAGCAGTTCTTC.

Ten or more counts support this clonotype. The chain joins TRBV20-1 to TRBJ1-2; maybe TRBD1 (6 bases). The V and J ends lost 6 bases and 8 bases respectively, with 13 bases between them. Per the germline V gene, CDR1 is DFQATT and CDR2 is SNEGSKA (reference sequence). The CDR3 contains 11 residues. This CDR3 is CSASRGAGYTF. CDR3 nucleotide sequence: TGCAGTGCCAGCAGGGGAGCCGGCTACACCTTC.

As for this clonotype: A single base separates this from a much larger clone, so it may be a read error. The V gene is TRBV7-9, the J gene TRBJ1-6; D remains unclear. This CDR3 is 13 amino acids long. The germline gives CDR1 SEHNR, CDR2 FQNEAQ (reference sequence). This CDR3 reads CASSLEGNSPLNF. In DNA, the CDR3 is TGTGCCAGCAGCTTAGAAGGGAATTCACCCCTCAACTTT.

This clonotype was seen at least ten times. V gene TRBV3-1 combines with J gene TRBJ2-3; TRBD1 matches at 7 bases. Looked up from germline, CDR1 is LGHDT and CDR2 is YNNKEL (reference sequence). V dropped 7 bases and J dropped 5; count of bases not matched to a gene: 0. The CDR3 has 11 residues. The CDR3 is CASTGGDTQYF. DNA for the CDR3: TGTGCCAGCACAGGGGGAGATACGCAGTATTTT.

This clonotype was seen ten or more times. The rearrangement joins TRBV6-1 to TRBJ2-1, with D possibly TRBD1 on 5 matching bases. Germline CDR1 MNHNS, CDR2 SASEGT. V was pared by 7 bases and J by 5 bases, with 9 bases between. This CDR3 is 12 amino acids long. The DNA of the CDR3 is TGTGCCAGCACCCGACAGCACAATGAGCAGTTCTTC. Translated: CASTRQHNEQFF.

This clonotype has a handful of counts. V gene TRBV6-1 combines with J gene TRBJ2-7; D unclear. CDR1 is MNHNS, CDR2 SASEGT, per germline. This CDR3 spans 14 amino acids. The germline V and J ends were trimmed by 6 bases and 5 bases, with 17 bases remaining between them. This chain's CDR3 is CASRVELVAHEQYF. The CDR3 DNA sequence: TGTGCCAGCAGGGTGGAGCTAGTCGCCCACGAGCAGTACTTC.

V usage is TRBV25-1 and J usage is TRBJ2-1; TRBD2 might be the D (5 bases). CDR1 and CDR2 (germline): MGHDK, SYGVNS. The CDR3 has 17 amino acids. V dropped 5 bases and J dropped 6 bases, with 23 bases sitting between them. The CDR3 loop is CASSQLDDRQTGNEQFF. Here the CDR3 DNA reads TGTGCCAGCAGTCAACTAGATGATAGACAAACGGGCAATGAGCAGTTCTTC.